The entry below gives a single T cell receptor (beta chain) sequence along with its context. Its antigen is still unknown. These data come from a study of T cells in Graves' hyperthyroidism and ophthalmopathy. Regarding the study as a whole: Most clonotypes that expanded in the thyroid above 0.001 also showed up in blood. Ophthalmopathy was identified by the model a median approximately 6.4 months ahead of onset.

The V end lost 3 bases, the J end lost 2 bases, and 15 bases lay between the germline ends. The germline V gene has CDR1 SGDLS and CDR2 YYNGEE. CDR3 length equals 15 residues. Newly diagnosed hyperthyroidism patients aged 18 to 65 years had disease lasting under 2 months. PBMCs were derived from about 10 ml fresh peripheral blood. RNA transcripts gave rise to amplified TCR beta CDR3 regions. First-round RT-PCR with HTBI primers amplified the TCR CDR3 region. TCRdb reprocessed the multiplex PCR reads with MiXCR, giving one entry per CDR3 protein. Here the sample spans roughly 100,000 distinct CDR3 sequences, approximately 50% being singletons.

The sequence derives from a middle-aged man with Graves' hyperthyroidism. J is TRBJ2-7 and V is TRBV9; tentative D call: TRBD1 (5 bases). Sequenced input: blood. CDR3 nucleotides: TGTGCCAGCAGCGCAGGGTTGTCCAGGACCTACGAGCAGTACTTC. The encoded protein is CASSAGLSRTYEQYF.